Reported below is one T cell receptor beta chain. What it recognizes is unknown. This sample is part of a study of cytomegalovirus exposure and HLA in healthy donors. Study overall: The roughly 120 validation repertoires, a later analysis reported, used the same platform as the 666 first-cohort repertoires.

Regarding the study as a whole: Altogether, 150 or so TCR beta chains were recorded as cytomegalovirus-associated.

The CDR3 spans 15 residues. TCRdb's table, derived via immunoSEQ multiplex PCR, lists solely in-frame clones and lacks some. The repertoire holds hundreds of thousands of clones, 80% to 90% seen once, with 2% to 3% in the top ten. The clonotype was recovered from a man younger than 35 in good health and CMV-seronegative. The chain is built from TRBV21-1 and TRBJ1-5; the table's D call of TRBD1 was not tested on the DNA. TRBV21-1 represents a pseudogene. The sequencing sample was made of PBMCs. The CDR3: CASTTRDRGNQPQHF. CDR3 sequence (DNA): TGTGCCAGCACGACCCGGGACAGGGGCAATCAGCCCCAGCATTTT.